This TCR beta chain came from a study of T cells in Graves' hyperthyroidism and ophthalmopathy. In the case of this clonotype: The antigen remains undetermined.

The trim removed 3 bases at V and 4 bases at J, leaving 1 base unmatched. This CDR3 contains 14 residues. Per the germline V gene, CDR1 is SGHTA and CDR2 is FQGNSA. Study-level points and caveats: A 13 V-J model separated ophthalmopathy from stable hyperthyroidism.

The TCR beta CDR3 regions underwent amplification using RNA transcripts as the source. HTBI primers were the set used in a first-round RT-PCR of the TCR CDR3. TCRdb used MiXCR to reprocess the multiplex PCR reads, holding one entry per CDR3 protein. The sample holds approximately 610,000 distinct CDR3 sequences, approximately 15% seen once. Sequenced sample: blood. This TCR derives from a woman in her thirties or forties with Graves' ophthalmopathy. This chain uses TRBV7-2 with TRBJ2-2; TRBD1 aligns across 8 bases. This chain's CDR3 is CASSFRGRTGELFF. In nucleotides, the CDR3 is TGTGCCAGCAGCTTCAGGGGGCGCACCGGGGAGCTGTTTTTT.